This paragraph covers one T cell receptor (beta chain) sequence. No antigen is known for it. The entry originates in a study of cytomegalovirus exposure and HLA in healthy donors. General study findings and limits: Most TCR sequences proved rare, with some public TCRs found in many donors. Researchers counted 164 TCR beta chains as cytomegalovirus-associated. It was found in a later analysis that first-cohort TCR clusters tended to co-occur in the 100 to 150 validation repertoires.

Assay used: immunoSEQ multiplex PCR; TCRdb lists only in-frame clones, some missing. The table lists tens of thousands of clones, 93% of them singletons, with less than 4% in the top ten. The receptor was derived from a woman under 40 in good health and CMV-seronegative. The sample taken for sequencing was PBMCs.

The CDR3 loop reads CASSQGQGGRYGYTF. CDR3 bases: TGTGCCAGCAGCCAAGGACAGGGGGGGAGGTATGGCTACACCTTC. V and J are TRBV28 and TRBJ1-2; 10 nucleotides line up with TRBD1. Germline V gene data show CDR1 as MDHEN and CDR2 as SYDVKM. J lost 5 bases, V lost 6 bases, and 9 bases had no gene match. The CDR3 covers 15 residues.